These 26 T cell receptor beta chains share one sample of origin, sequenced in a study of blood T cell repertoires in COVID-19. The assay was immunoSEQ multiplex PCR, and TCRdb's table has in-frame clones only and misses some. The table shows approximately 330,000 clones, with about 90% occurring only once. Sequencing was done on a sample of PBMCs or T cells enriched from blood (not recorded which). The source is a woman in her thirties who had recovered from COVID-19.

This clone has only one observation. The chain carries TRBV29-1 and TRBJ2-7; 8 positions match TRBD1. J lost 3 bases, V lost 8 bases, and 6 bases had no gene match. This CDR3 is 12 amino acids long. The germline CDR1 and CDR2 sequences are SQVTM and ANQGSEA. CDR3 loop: CSFGTGHYEQYF. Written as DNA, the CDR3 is TGCAGCTTCGGGACAGGTCACTACGAGCAGTACTTC.

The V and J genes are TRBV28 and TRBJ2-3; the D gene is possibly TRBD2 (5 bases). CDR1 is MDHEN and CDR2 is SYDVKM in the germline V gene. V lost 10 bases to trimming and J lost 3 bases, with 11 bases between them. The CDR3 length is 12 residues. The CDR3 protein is CATQADTDTQYF. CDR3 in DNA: TGTGCCACCCAAGCGGATACAGATACGCAGTATTTT.

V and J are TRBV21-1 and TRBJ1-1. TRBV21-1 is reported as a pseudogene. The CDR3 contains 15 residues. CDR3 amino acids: CASCQTVGMNTEAFF. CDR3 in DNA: TGTGCCAGCTGCCAAACGGTCGGGATGAACACTGAAGCTTTCTTT.

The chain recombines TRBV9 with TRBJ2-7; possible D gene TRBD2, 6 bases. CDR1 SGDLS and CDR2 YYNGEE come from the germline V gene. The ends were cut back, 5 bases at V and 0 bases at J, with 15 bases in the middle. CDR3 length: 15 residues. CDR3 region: CASRRGLESSYEQYF. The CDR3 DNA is TGTGCCAGCAGAAGGGGACTCGAGAGCTCCTACGAGCAGTACTTC.

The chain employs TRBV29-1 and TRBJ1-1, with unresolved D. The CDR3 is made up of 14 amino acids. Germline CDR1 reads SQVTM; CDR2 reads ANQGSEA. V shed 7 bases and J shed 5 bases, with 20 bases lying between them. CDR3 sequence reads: CSAILLRTGTEAFF. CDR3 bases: TGCAGCGCTATACTCTTAAGGACGGGGACTGAAGCTTTCTTT.

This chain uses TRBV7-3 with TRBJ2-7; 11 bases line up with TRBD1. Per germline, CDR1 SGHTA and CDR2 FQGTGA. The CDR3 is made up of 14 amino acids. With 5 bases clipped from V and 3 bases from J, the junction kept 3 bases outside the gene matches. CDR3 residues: CASSPGTGGYEQYF. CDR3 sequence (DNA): TGTGCCAGCAGCCCTGGGACAGGGGGCTACGAGCAGTACTTC.

CDR3 nucleotides: TGCAGTGCTAGAGATTCGGAGACCCAGTACTTC. Translated, it gives CSARDSETQYF. The rearrangement uses TRBV20-1 and TRBJ2-5; no firm D call. Germline V gives CDR1 DFQATT, CDR2 SNEGSKA (reference sequence). The V gene lost 0 bases and the J gene lost 5 bases, with 4 bases spanning the gap. This CDR3 region has 11 residues.

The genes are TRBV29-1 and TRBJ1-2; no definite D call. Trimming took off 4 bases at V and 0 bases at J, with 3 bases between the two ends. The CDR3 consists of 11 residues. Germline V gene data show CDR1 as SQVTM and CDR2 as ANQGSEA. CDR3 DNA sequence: TGCAGCGTTGGAGCTAACTATGGCTACACCTTC. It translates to CSVGANYGYTF.

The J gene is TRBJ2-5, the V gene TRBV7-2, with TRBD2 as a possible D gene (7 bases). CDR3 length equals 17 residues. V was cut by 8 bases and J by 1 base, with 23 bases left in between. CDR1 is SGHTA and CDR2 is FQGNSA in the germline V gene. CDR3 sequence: CASGGLADLWAQETQYF. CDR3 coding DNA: TGTGCCAGCGGGGGGCTAGCGGATCTCTGGGCCCAAGAGACCCAGTACTTC.

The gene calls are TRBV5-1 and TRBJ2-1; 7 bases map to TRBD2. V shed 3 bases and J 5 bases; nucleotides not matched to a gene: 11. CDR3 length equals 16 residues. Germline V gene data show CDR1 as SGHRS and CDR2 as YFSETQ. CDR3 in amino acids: CASSSQGAGDHNEQFF. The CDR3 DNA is TGCGCCAGCAGCTCCCAAGGGGCGGGAGATCACAATGAGCAGTTCTTC.

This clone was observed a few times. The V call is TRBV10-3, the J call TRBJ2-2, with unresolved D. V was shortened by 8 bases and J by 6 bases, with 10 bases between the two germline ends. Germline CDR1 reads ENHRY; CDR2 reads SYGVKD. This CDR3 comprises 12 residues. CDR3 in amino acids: CAIREAPGELFF. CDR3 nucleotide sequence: TGTGCCATCCGAGAGGCGCCCGGGGAGCTGTTTTTT.

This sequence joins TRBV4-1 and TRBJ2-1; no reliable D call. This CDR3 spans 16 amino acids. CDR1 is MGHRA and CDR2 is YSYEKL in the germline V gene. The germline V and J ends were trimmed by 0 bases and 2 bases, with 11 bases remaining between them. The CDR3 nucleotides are TGCGCCAGCAGCCAAGATGATTGGCGGCCCTACAATGAGCAGTTCTTC. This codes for CASSQDDWRPYNEQFF.

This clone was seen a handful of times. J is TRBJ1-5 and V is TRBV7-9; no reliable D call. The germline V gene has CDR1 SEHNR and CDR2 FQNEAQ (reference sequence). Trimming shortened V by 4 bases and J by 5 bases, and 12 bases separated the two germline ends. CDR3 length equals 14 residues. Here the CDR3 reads CASSSWTDHQPQHF. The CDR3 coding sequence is TGTGCCAGCAGCTCATGGACTGATCATCAGCCCCAGCATTTT.

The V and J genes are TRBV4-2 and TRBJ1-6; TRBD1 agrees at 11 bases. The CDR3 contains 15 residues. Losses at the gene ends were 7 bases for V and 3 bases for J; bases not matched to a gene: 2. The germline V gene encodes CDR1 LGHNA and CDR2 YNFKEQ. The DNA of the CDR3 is TGTGCCAGCACTGGGACAGGGGGCTATAATTCACCCCTCCACTTT. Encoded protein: CASTGTGGYNSPLHF.

The CDR3 protein is CASSFEGARGYTF. The CDR3 bases are TGTGCCAGCAGTTTTGAGGGGGCGCGTGGCTACACCTTC. The chain is built from TRBV28 and TRBJ1-2; 7 bases are shared with TRBD1. The CDR3 runs to 13 residues. Trimming cost V 3 bases and J 7 bases; bases outside gene matches: 5. Germline values: CDR1 MDHEN, CDR2 SYDVKM.

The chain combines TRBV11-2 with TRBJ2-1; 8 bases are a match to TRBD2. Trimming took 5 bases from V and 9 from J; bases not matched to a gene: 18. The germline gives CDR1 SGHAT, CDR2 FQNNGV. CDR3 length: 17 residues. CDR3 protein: CASSIRSAGGEWGEQFF. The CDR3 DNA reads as TGTGCCAGCAGCATAAGATCGGCGGGAGGTGAATGGGGTGAGCAGTTCTTC.

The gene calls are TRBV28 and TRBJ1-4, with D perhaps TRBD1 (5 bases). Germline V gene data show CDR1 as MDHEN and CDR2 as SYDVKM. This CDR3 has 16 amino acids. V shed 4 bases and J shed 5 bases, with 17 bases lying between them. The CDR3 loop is CASSSIQGGWNEKLFF. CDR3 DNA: TGTGCCAGCAGTTCGATTCAGGGAGGGTGGAATGAAAAACTGTTTTTT. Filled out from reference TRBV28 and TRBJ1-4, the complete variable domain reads DVKVTQSSRYLVKRTGEKVFLECVQDMDHENMFWYRQDPGLGLRLIYFSYDVKMKEKGDIPEGYSVSREKKERFSLILESASTNQTSMYLCASSSIQGGWNEKLFFGSGTQLSVL.

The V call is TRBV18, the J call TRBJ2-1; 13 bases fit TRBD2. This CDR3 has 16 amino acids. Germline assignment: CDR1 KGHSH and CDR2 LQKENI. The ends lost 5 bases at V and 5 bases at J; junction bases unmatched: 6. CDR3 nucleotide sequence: TGTGCCAGCTCAACCATAACTAGCGGGAGGGACAATGAGCAGTTCTTC. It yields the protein CASSTITSGRDNEQFF.

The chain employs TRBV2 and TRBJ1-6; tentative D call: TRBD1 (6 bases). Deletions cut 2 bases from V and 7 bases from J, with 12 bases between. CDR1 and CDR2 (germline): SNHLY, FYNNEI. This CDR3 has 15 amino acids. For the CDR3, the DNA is TGTGCCAGCAGTGAACCGGACAGTAAAAATTCACCCCTCCACTTT. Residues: CASSEPDSKNSPLHF.

The CDR3 nucleotides read TGTGCCAGCAGCAGAGACTCGCCTGGAAACACCATATATTTT. It encodes CASSRDSPGNTIYF. V gene TRBV4-2 combines with J gene TRBJ1-3; D is uncertain. CDR1 is LGHNA and CDR2 is YNFKEQ in the germline V gene. V was cut by 5 bases and J by 2 bases, with 10 bases left in between. The CDR3 has 14 amino acids.

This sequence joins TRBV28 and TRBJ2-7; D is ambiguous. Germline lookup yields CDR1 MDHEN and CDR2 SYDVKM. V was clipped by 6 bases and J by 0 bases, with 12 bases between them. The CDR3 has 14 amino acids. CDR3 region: CASSSGAYSYEQYF. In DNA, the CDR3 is TGTGCCAGCAGCTCCGGTGCCTACTCCTACGAGCAGTACTTC.

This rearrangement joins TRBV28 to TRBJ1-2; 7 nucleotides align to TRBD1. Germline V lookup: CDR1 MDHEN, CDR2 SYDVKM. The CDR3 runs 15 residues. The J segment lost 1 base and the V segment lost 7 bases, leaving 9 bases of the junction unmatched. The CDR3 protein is CASTAGGIGNYGYTF. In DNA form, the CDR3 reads TGTGCCAGCACTGCAGGGGGGATTGGTAACTATGGCTACACCTTC.

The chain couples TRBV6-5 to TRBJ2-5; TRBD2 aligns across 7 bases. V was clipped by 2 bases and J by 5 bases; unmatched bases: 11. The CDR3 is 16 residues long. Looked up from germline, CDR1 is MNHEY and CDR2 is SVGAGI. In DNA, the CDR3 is TGTGCCAGCAGTTACGCGCTAGCGGTGGGCCAGGAGACCCAGTACTTC. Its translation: CASSYALAVGQETQYF.

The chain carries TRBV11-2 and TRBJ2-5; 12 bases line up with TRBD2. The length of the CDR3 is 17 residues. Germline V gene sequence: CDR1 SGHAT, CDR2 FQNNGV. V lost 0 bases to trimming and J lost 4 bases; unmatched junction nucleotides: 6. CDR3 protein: CASSLDRGLAGRETQYF. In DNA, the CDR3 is TGTGCCAGCAGCTTAGATAGAGGACTAGCGGGAAGAGAGACCCAGTACTTC.

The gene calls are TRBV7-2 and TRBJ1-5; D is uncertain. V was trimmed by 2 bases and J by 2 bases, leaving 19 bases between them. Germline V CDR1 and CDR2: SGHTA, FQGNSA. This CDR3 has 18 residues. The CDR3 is CASSLNIVGLAGNQPQHF. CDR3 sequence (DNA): TGTGCCAGCAGCTTAAATATTGTTGGATTAGCTGGCAATCAGCCCCAGCATTTT.

This chain's CDR3 is CASSLADGTDYYGYTF. The CDR3 DNA reads TGCGCCAGCAGCTTGGCCGATGGGACAGACTACTATGGCTACACCTTC. This chain connects TRBV5-1 to TRBJ1-2, with 7 bases aligning to TRBD1. This CDR3 is built from 16 residues. The V and J ends lost 0 bases and 3 bases, in that order; junction bases with no gene match: 8. From germline, CDR1 is SGHRS and CDR2 YFSETQ.